This note documents a single T cell receptor beta chain sequence. What it binds is unknown. CDR1 and CDR2 from the germline V gene are LNHDA and SQIVND (reference sequence). V lost 6 bases to trimming and J lost 15 bases, with 15 bases between them. The CDR3 is 11 residues long. These data come from a study of CD8 T cells in Susac syndrome. Broader study findings: Clonal expansion involving Susac CD8+ cells peaked in TEMRA cells and active patients. Some 17 Susac-specific public clones were found in total CD8+ repertoires and about 5 in CD8+ TEMRA repertoires.

RNA in amounts of roughly 0.5 to 1 ug was reverse transcribed with random hexamers. By means of immunoSEQ multiplex PCR, TCR beta CDR3 spanning 54 Vbeta and 13 Jbeta underwent amplification. One entry per CDR3 protein, called by TCRdb with MiXCR from the immunoSEQ multiplex PCR reads. The table shows some 130,000 distinct CDR3 sequences, with more than 85% occurring only once. The specimen sequenced was CD8+ T cells from PBMCs. The chain recombines TRBV19 with TRBJ2-1; D is unresolved. This clonotype originated in a human donor with Susac syndrome. This chain's CDR3 is CASSPGSKRFF. CDR3 coding DNA: TGTGCCAGTAGCCCCGGGTCCAAACGGTTCTTC.